The 19 T cell receptor beta chains reported below all come from one sample, sequenced in a study of T cells in Graves' hyperthyroidism and ophthalmopathy. The source material, RNA transcripts, was used to amplify TCR beta CDR3 regions. The HTBI set primed first-round TCR CDR3 RT-PCR. TCRdb re-derived calls from the multiplex PCR reads in MiXCR, one entry per CDR3 protein. The sample has about 640,000 distinct CDR3 sequences, 14% seen once. Input material: blood. The receptor source for this set is a woman aged 45-59 years with Graves' ophthalmopathy.

In this sample, this clonotype turned up a few times. The chain links TRBV28 to TRBJ2-7, with TRBD1 matching 7 bases. The CDR3 spans 14 residues. The V gene end was trimmed by 7 bases and the J gene end by 3 bases; junction bases not matched to a gene: 9. The germline CDR1 and CDR2 sequences are MDHEN and SYDVKM. The CDR3 region has the DNA TGTGCCAGCACCCCCGGACAGGCAAACTACGAGCAGTACTTC. Translating it yields CASTPGQANYEQYF.

This clonotype was seen many times. The chain has TRBV18 and TRBJ2-7; TRBD1 is a possible D gene (6 bases). This CDR3 contains 13 residues. Between the trimmed V and J ends, which lost 2 bases and 6 bases, there was a span of 11 bases. Germline lookup yields CDR1 KGHSH and CDR2 LQKENI. The CDR3 is CASSPEDSGEQYF. The CDR3 DNA follows: TGTGCCAGCTCACCAGAGGACAGCGGCGAGCAGTACTTC.

The chain recombines TRBV19 with TRBJ2-5; D possibly corresponds to TRBD1 (6 bases). Germline CDR1 is LNHDA and CDR2 is SQIVND (reference sequence). Trimming shortened V by 3 bases and J by 5 bases, and 13 bases separated the two germline ends. CDR3 length: 14 residues. Here the CDR3 DNA reads TGTGCCAGTAGTATCAGGGGTCTCGCGGAGACCCAGTACTTC. This codes for CASSIRGLAETQYF.

The table lists this clonotype with many counts. The chain couples TRBV4-2 to TRBJ2-1; a possible D gene is TRBD1 (5 bases). The CDR3 spans 16 residues. The germline gives CDR1 LGHNA, CDR2 YNFKEQ. V was trimmed by 1 base and J by 4 bases, leaving 14 bases between them. The CDR3 reads CASSQGVLTAYNEQFF. In DNA, the CDR3 is TGTGCCAGCAGCCAAGGGGTGTTGACAGCGTACAATGAGCAGTTCTTC.

This clonotype was observed a handful of times. The rearrangement uses TRBV11-2 and TRBJ2-1; 11 nucleotides align to TRBD1. Near its end, the DNA agrees better with TRBJ2-7, so the J call may be wrong. Germline assignment: CDR1 SGHAT and CDR2 FQNNGV. The CDR3 length is 15 residues. Written as DNA, the CDR3 is TGTGCCAGCAGATATACCGGGACAGGGGGTGGTGAGCAGTACTTC. This sequence encodes CASRYTGTGGGEQYF.

This clonotype was seen many times. This chain uses TRBV7-9 with TRBJ2-7; 8 bases agree with TRBD1. This CDR3 spans 15 amino acids. Germline CDR1 is SEHNR and CDR2 is FQNEAQ (reference sequence). V lost 8 bases and J lost 2; bases outside the gene matches: 11. In DNA form, the CDR3 reads TGTGCCAGCGGGCCGCGGCAGGGGGCCACCTACGAGCAGTACTTC. It is translated as CASGPRQGATYEQYF.

This clonotype was counted ten times or more. The genes are TRBV28 and TRBJ2-3; possible D gene TRBD1, 6 bases. Germline loops: CDR1 MDHEN, CDR2 SYDVKM. The CDR3 is made up of 18 amino acids. V was clipped by 8 bases and J by 1 base, with 25 bases between them. CDR3 loop: CASDVASTKGEGTDTQYF. CDR3 nucleotide sequence: TGTGCCAGCGACGTGGCGAGCACCAAGGGGGAAGGCACAGATACGCAGTATTTT.

This clonotype was observed many times. V gene TRBV2 combines with J gene TRBJ2-1, with D maybe TRBD2 (6 bases). Trimming pared 2 bases from V and 9 bases from J, leaving 11 bases between. Per germline, CDR1 SNHLY and CDR2 FYNNEI. The CDR3 has 13 amino acids. The CDR3 DNA reads as TGTGCCAGCAGTGAAAGGTGGGGGGTTGAGCAGTTCTTC. Translating it yields CASSERWGVEQFF.

There are many counts of this clonotype. The gene calls are TRBV12-3 or TRBV12-4 and TRBJ2-7; no clear D. This CDR3 region has 12 residues. Trimming shortened V by 2 bases and J by 3 bases, and 5 bases separated the two germline ends. The CDR3 DNA sequence: TGTGCCAGCAGTTTAATGGGCTACGAGCAGTACTTC. Its translation: CASSLMGYEQYF.

This clonotype has at least ten counts. This chain connects TRBV18 to TRBJ2-1, with TRBD2 matching 11 bases. V lost 2 bases, J lost 9 bases, and 3 bases stayed unmatched. CDR1 and CDR2 from the germline V gene are KGHSH and LQKENI. This CDR3 spans 14 amino acids. CDR3 sequence: CASSPTSGSGEQFF. The CDR3 coding sequence is TGTGCCAGCTCACCAACTAGCGGGAGTGGTGAGCAGTTCTTC.

V gene TRBV9 combines with J gene TRBJ2-7, with 8 bases that match TRBD2. This CDR3 has 14 residues. Germline CDR1 reads SGDLS; CDR2 reads YYNGEE. The trim removed 0 bases at V and 2 bases at J, leaving 1 base unmatched. The CDR3: CASSVGTSPYEQYF. In DNA, the CDR3 is TGTGCCAGCAGCGTAGGGACTAGCCCCTACGAGCAGTACTTC.

The table lists this clonotype with a few counts. The rearrangement uses TRBV28 and TRBJ2-6; a possible D gene is TRBD2 (6 bases). CDR3 length: 16 amino acids. Trimming stripped 3 bases from V and 0 bases from J, with 9 bases between. CDR1 and CDR2 from the germline V gene are MDHEN and SYDVKM. This CDR3 is CASSLTRDSGANVLTF. DNA for the CDR3: TGTGCCAGCAGTTTGACTAGGGACTCTGGGGCCAACGTCCTGACTTTC.

In its sample, this clonotype was seen many times. The chain links TRBV3-1 to TRBJ2-5; a weak D match, TRBD1 (5 bases). Germline CDR1 is LGHDT and CDR2 is YNNKEL (reference sequence). The CDR3 sequence is 15 residues long. V shed 3 bases and J shed 1 base, with 12 bases lying between them. CDR3 protein: CASSQFLGAQETQYF. The CDR3 DNA reads as TGTGCCAGCAGCCAGTTTTTAGGGGCCCAAGAGACCCAGTACTTC.

This clonotype came up many times. The chain uses TRBV7-9 and TRBJ2-7, with a possible D match to TRBD1 (6 bases). Germline CDR1 is SEHNR and CDR2 is FQNEAQ (reference sequence). This CDR3 region has 14 residues. V was cut by 5 bases and J by 2 bases, with 13 bases left in between. In DNA form, the CDR3 reads TGTGCCAGCAGCCCCACCGGGACACCCTACGAGCAGTACTTC. This encodes CASSPTGTPYEQYF.

The chain recombines TRBV12-3 or TRBV12-4 with TRBJ2-1; 9 nucleotides match TRBD2. This CDR3 has 13 residues. The V and J ends lost 7 bases and 10 bases, in that order; junction bases with no gene match: 8. CDR3 nucleotide sequence: TGTGCCAGCATGGTACTAGCGGGTCGGGAGCAGTTCTTC. This translates into CASMVLAGREQFF.

This clonotype was found many times. J is TRBJ2-3 and V is TRBV20-1, with 10 bases aligning to TRBD2. This CDR3 has 15 residues. The germline V gene encodes CDR1 DFQATT and CDR2 SNEGSKA (reference sequence). V shed 4 bases and J 4 bases; nucleotides not matched to a gene: 8. CDR3 region: CSAKLAGDRPDTQYF. The CDR3 DNA sequence: TGCAGTGCTAAGCTAGCGGGAGACCGCCCAGATACGCAGTATTTT.

This clonotype was counted many times. This chain connects TRBV15 to TRBJ2-7; TRBD2 matches 10 bases. The V gene's germline CDR1 is LNHNV and CDR2 YYDKDF (reference sequence). This CDR3 region has 17 residues. J lost 3 bases, V lost 0 bases, and 8 bases had no gene match. Here the CDR3 DNA reads TGTGCCACCAGCAGAGAGCGTTGGACTAGCGGTAACTACGAGCAGTACTTC. It encodes CATSRERWTSGNYEQYF.

This clonotype has ten or more counts. The chain uses TRBV7-2 and TRBJ2-5, with TRBD2 matching 10 bases. V was pared by 2 bases and J by 5 bases, with 5 bases of the junction left unmatched. Germline CDR1 is SGHTA and CDR2 is FQGNSA. CDR3 length: 15 amino acids. The CDR3 here is CASSLQSGRGETQYF. The DNA of the CDR3 is TGTGCCAGCAGCTTACAAAGCGGGAGGGGCGAGACCCAGTACTTC.

This clonotype occurred many times. The chain uses TRBV24-1 and TRBJ2-3; the D gene is possibly TRBD2 (5 bases). CDR3 length: 16 residues. Germline lookup yields CDR1 KGHDR and CDR2 SFDVKD. V lost 5 bases and J 2 bases, leaving 16 bases between the germline ends. CDR3 in amino acids: CATSGRTSSVTDTQYF. The DNA for the CDR3 is TGTGCCACCAGTGGCCGGACTTCGTCTGTCACAGATACGCAGTATTTT.